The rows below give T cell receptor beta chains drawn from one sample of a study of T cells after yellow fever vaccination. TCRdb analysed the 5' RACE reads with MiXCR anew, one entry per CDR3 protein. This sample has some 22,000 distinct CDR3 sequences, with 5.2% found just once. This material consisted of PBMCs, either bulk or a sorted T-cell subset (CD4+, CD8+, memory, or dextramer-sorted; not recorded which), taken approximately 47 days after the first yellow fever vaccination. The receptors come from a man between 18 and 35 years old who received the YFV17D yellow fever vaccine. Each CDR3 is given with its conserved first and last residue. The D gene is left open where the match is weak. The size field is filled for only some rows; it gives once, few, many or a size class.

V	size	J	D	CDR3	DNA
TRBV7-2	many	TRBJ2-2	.	CASSLTISTGELFF	TGTGCCAGCAGCTTGACGATAAGCACCGGGGAGCTGTTTTTT
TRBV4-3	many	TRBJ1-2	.	CASSQRNYGYTF	TGCGCCAGCAGCCAGAGGAACTATGGCTACACCTTC
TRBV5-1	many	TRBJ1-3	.	CASSLDPVGNTIYF	TGCGCCAGCAGCTTGGACCCGGTTGGAAACACCATATATTTT
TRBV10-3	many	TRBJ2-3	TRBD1	CAISEGTGGADTQYF	TGTGCCATCAGTGAAGGGACAGGGGGGGCAGATACGCAGTATTTT
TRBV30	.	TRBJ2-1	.	CASNGLAKYNEHFF	TGTGCCAGTAATGGCCTAGCGAAATATAATGAGCATTTCTTC
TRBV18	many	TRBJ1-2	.	CASSPPVLDGYTF	TGTGCCAGCTCACCACCAGTCCTGGACGGCTACACCTTC
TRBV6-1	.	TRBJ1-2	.	CASRLITAVYGYTF	TGTGCCAGCCGCCTCATTACAGCAGTCTATGGCTACACCTTC
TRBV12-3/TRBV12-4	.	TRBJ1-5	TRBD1	CACSLGHRDRVSNQPQHF	TGTGCCTGCAGTTTAGGGCACCGGGACAGGGTTAGCAATCAGCCCCAGCATTTT
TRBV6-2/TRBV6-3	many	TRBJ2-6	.	CASSYRQSGANVLTF	TGTGCCAGCAGTTACAGACAGTCTGGGGCCAACGTCCTGACTTTC
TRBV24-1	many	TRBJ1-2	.	CATSVDNYGYTF	TGTGCAACTTCGGTGGACAACTATGGCTACACCTTC
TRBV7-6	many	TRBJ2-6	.	CASSSPTGTEPFSGANVLTF	TGTGCCAGCAGCTCACCGACCGGGACTGAGCCTTTCTCTGGGGCCAACGTCCTGACTTTC
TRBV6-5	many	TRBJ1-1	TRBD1	CASSYGTGQTEAFF	TGTGCCAGCAGTTACGGGACAGGGCAGACTGAAGCTTTCTTT
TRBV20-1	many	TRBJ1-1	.	CSARDRVVNTEAFF	TGCAGTGCTAGAGACAGGGTGGTGAACACTGAAGCTTTCTTT
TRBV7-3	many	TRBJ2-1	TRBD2	CASSISGGAYNEQFF	TGTGCCAGCAGCATTAGCGGGGGGGCCTACAATGAGCAGTTCTTC
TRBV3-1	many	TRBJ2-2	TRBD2	CASSQVLAGTGELFF	TGTGCCAGCAGCCAAGTATTAGCGGGCACCGGGGAGCTGTTTTTT
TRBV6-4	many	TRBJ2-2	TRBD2	CASSDSSGGTGELFF	TGTGCCAGCAGTGACTCTAGCGGGGGCACCGGGGAGCTGTTTTTT
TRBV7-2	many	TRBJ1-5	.	CASSPSGPGQPQHF	TGTGCCAGCAGCCCGAGTGGGCCGGGGCAGCCCCAGCATTTT
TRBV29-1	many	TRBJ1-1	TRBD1	CSVEHGTGNILAFF	TGCAGCGTTGAGCACGGGACAGGAAACATTTTGGCTTTCTTT
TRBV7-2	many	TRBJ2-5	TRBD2	CASSPQRGRETQYF	TGTGCCAGCAGCCCCCAGCGGGGCCGAGAGACCCAGTACTTC
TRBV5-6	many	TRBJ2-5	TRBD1	CASSWATGRETQYF	TGTGCCAGCAGCTGGGCGACAGGGCGAGAGACCCAGTACTTC
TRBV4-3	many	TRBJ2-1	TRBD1	CASRPGTASYNEQFF	TGCGCCAGCAGGCCCGGGACAGCGTCCTACAATGAGCAGTTCTTC
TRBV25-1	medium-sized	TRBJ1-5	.	CASSDRAWDSNQPQHF	TGTGCCAGCAGTGACCGGGCCTGGGACAGCAATCAGCCCCAGCATTTT
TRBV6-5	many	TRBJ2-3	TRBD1	CASSSGQGPDTQYF	TGTGCCAGCAGTTCCGGACAGGGTCCAGATACGCAGTATTTT
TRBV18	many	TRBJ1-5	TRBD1	CASSPIQGDNQPQHF	TGTGCCAGCTCACCCATACAGGGGGACAATCAGCCCCAGCATTTT
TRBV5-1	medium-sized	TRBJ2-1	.	CASSLTGNNEQFF	TGCGCCAGCAGCTTGACAGGCAACAATGAGCAGTTCTTC
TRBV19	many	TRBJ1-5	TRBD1	CASSGTGNQPQHF	TGTGCCAGTAGCGGGACAGGCAATCAGCCCCAGCATTTT
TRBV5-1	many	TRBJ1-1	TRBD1	CASSPGDRVNTEAFF	TGCGCCAGCAGCCCAGGGGACAGGGTGAACACTGAAGCTTTCTTT
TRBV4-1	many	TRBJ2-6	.	CASSQDRGGANVLTF	TGCGCCAGCAGCCAAGATCGGGGTGGGGCCAACGTCCTGACTTTC
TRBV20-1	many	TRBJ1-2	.	CSARDRGGTVGYTF	TGCAGTGCTAGAGATAGGGGGGGGACCGTTGGCTACACCTTC
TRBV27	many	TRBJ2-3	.	CASSSRETLTDTQYF	TGTGCCAGCAGCAGCCGGGAGACGTTGACAGATACGCAGTATTTT
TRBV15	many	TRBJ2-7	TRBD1	CATSSGTGPYEQYF	TGTGCCACCAGCAGCGGGACAGGTCCCTACGAGCAGTACTTC
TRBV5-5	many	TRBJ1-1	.	CASSLRRDPAPAFF	TGTGCCAGCAGCTTGAGAAGGGACCCTGCGCCAGCTTTCTTT
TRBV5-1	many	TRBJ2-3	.	CASSLFTGPDTQYF	TGCGCCAGCAGCTTGTTCACAGGCCCAGATACGCAGTATTTT
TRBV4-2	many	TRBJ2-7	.	CASSQEIALAYEQYF	TGTGCCAGCAGCCAAGAGATAGCCCTCGCCTACGAGCAGTACTTC
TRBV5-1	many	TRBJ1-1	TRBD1	CASSLGVISAGTGRTEAFF	TGCGCCAGCAGCTTGGGGGTTATCAGTGCCGGGACAGGGAGGACTGAAGCTTTCTTT
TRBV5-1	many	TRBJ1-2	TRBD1	CASRDAGQAASGDYGYTF	TGCGCCAGCAGGGACGCGGGACAGGCGGCTTCAGGGGACTATGGCTACACCTTC
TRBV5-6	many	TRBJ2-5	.	CASSLEGGQTQYF	TGTGCCAGCAGCTTGGAGGGTGGGCAGACCCAGTACTTC
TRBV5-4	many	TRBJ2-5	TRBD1	CASSLQGALETQYF	TGTGCCAGCAGCTTACAGGGGGCGCTGGAGACCCAGTACTTC
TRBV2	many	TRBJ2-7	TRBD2	CASSGGGLAGIYEQYF	TGTGCCAGCAGTGGGGGTGGACTAGCGGGGATTTACGAGCAGTACTTC
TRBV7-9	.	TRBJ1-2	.	CASSLVDGYTF	TGTGCCAGCAGCTTAGTGGATGGCTACACCTTC
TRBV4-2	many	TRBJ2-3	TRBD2	CASSPPGLAGGSTDTQYF	TGTGCCAGCAGCCCTCCGGGACTAGCGGGGGGGAGCACAGATACGCAGTATTTT
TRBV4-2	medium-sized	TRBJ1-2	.	CASSQEVWRGGYTF	TGTGCCAGCAGCCAAGAAGTTTGGCGCGGAGGCTACACCTTC
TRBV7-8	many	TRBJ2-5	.	CASSPLRVGNETQYF	TGTGCCAGCAGCCCCTTGCGCGTCGGCAACGAGACCCAGTACTTC
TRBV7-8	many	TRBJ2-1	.	CASSLRPGEANEQFF	TGTGCCAGCAGCCTCAGGCCCGGGGAGGCGAATGAGCAGTTCTTC
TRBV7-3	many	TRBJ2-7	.	CASSLGSGYEQYF	TGTGCCAGCAGCTTAGGTTCAGGCTACGAGCAGTACTTC
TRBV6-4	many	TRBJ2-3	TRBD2	CASSDSASGGADTQYF	TGTGCCAGCAGTGACTCGGCTAGCGGGGGAGCAGATACGCAGTATTTT
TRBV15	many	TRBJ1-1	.	CATSRDPALGTEAFF	TGTGCCACCAGCAGAGACCCAGCCCTGGGCACTGAAGCTTTCTTT
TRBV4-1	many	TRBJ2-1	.	CASSQATGASYNEQFF	TGCGCCAGCAGCCAAGCAACGGGGGCTTCCTACAATGAGCAGTTCTTC